This TCR beta chain originates from a study of blood T cell repertoires in COVID-19 (dated by TCRdb to the early 2020s). Background for the entire study: Collaborator samples came from the United States, Italy and Spain and covered acute and convalescent phases of COVID-19. The material from the prospective study consisted of cDNA or gDNA derived from T cells, B-cell-depleted T cells, or PBMCs. The dataset comprised deeply sampled blood TCRbeta repertoires from subjects exposed to, actively infected with, or recovered from COVID-19. The repertoires were released in a freely available public database meant as a resource for research on the immune response to SARS-CoV-2. The samples were drawn from two sources: the first 160 participants of the ongoing ImmuneRACE study, and fewer than 1,500 subjects contributed by 6 global collaborators. The sample metadata nearly always contained a de-identified subject ID, COVID-19 status, age in years and sex. Where available, HLA class I and class II types were obtained from metadata supplied by the sample provider rather than from assay-based typing. Study-wide conclusions, independent of this receptor: The quantity of clinical and demographic metadata differed by source and by participant and was supplied without curation.

TCRbeta CDR3 regions were amplified from genomic DNA by means of the immunoSEQ Assay, a bias-controlled multiplex PCR. Regarding the original processing steps: Nucleated cell counts per sample were estimated from amplification of reference gene primers within the assay. Sequence reads were collapsed and filtered to measure the absolute abundance of every unique TCRbeta CDR3 rearrangement. For each sample, productive Simpson clonality was calculated as the square root of Simpson's diversity index over productive rearrangements. TCRdb took this table from immuneACCESS and kept in-frame rearrangements with V and J called. Such tables lack part of the clones; where checked against another copy, unresolved V genes explain under half of the gap, and the rest is unexplained. That table gives V, J and clone size, and the DNA gave D and trimming. Within this sample are fewer than 350,000 clones, with around 85% of them counted one time only. The top ten hold about 4% of the sample.

Concerning this clone: No cognate antigen has been identified for it. Per-nucleotide qualities are absent, and no much larger clonotype sits a single base away.

Whole blood was collected in K2EDTA tubes by collaborating institutions according to the institutions' own protocols. Collaborator samples were shipped for TCRbeta analysis as frozen whole blood, isolated PBMCs, or DNA extracted from either sample type. This TCR was sampled from a woman aged 50 to 60 with active or convalescent COVID-19. The material sequenced was peripheral blood.

CDR3 sequence: CASSYHPSSYNEQFF. DNA sequence: TGTGCCAGCAGTTATCACCCGAGCTCCTACAATGAGCAGTTCTTC. This sequence uses TRBV28 and TRBJ2-1; there is no confident call for the D gene. V is reduced by 4 bases and J by 0 bases, leaving a spacing of 10 bases between them. As encoded in the germline V gene, CDR1 is MDHEN while CDR2 is SYDVKM. The CDR3 has 15 amino acids, counting the end cysteine and phenylalanine. Left in the record is the CDR3 DNA by itself, 45 bases read in frame from the first base. Beyond the CDR3, the reference TRBV28 and TRBJ2-1 genes provide the residues; the full variable domain reads: DVKVTQSSRYLVKRTGEKVFLECVQDMDHENMFWYRQDPGLGLRLIYFSYDVKMKEKGDIPEGYSVSREKKERFSLILESASTNQTSMYLCASSYHPSSYNEQFFGPGTRLTVL.